The 32 T cell receptor beta chains below were found in one sample sequenced in a study of T cells in Graves' hyperthyroidism and ophthalmopathy. Researchers took RNA transcripts and amplified the TCR beta CDR3 regions from them. Carried out on the TCR CDR3, a first-round RT-PCR used the HTBI primer set. MiXCR, applied by TCRdb to the multiplex PCR reads, yields one record per CDR3 protein. The data show hundreds of thousands of distinct CDR3 sequences, with 35% seen just once and more than 25% held by the top ten. The sample consisted of blood. The origin of the receptors is a middle-aged woman with Graves' hyperthyroidism.

This clonotype was recorded a few times. The chain joins TRBV7-2 to TRBJ1-2; 10 bases fit TRBD1. The CDR3 consists of 15 residues. The ends lost 3 bases at V and 5 bases at J; junction bases unmatched: 6. Germline V CDR1 and CDR2: SGHTA, FQGNSA. CDR3 nucleotides: TGTGCCAGCAGCTTCACCGGGACAGGGGCTTATGGCTACACCTTC. Its protein is CASSFTGTGAYGYTF. Full variable domain (remainder filled in from reference TRBV7-2 and TRBJ1-2): GAGVSQSPSNKVTEKGKDVELRCDPISGHTALYWYRQSLGQGLEFLIYFQGNSAPDKSGLPSDRFSAERTGGSVSTLTIQRTQQEDSAVYLCASSFTGTGAYGYTFGSGTRLTVV.

This clonotype was observed a handful of times. CDR3 sequence reads: CASSSTSYVEQYF. DNA of the CDR3: TGTGCCAGCAGCTCGACTAGCTACGTGGAGCAGTACTTC. V is TRBV13 and J is TRBJ2-7; 7 positions match TRBD2. Germline lookup yields CDR1 PRHDT and CDR2 FYEKMQ (reference sequence). The CDR3 is 13 residues long. The ends lost 4 bases at V and 7 bases at J; junction bases unmatched: 7.

This clonotype occurred many times. This sequence joins TRBV6-6 and TRBJ1-5; no reliable D call. In germline, CDR1 is MNHNY, CDR2 SVGAGI (reference sequence). V was clipped by 6 bases and J by 5 bases, with 8 bases between them. The length of the CDR3 is 12 residues. This CDR3 reads CASRLGDQPQHF. DNA of the CDR3: TGTGCCAGCAGGCTAGGCGATCAGCCCCAGCATTTT.

In this sample, this clonotype turned up many times. The gene calls are TRBV4-3 and TRBJ1-2; tentatively, D is TRBD1 (6 bases). Germline CDR1 and CDR2: LGHNA and YSLEER. V was shortened by 1 base and J by 8 bases, with 17 bases between the two germline ends. There are 15 residues in the CDR3. The DNA of the CDR3 is TGCGCCAGCAGCCAAGTAGGGTTGGGGGCGGGCGGCTACACCTTC. Translation: CASSQVGLGAGGYTF.

This clonotype showed up many times. The chain has TRBV7-2 and TRBJ1-5; 7 positions match TRBD1. CDR3 size: 13 residues. The V and J ends lost 4 bases and 5 bases, in that order; junction bases with no gene match: 2. Germline loops: CDR1 SGHTA, CDR2 FQGNSA. The CDR3 reads CASSWQGDQPQHF. CDR3 bases: TGTGCCAGCAGCTGGCAGGGGGATCAGCCCCAGCATTTT.

V and J are TRBV12-3 or TRBV12-4 and TRBJ1-4, with no clear D. Deletions cut 3 bases from V and 5 bases from J, with 16 bases between. This CDR3 spans 16 amino acids. The CDR3 coding sequence is TGTGCCAGCAGTTTGAGACTAGCGGGGATCAATGAAAAACTGTTTTTT. It codes for CASSLRLAGINEKLFF.

This clonotype was recorded at least ten times. The chain uses TRBV29-1 and TRBJ2-5, with 7 bases that match TRBD2. Germline V CDR1 and CDR2: SQVTM, ANQGSEA. The J segment lost 7 bases and the V segment lost 4 bases, leaving 15 bases of the junction unmatched. The CDR3 covers 15 residues. CDR3: CSVGPREGNRGTQYF. The CDR3 coding sequence is TGCAGCGTTGGTCCCAGGGAGGGAAATAGGGGGACCCAGTACTTC.

This clonotype was recorded a few times. The DNA of the CDR3 is TGTGCCAGCAGTTCACGACAGGGGGGGATGAACACTGAAGCTTTCTTT. Translation gives CASSSRQGGMNTEAFF. V gene TRBV6-5 combines with J gene TRBJ1-1, with 9 positions matching TRBD1. Germline V CDR1 and CDR2: MNHEY, SVGAGI. With V trimmed by 4 bases and J by 0 bases, 6 bases remained unmatched. The CDR3 totals 16 residues.

The rearrangement links TRBV2 to TRBJ1-5, with 7 nucleotides matching TRBD1. Germline values: CDR1 SNHLY, CDR2 FYNNEI. The CDR3 has 15 residues. J was trimmed by 0 bases and V by 6 bases; bases with no gene match: 5. CDR3 protein: CASRDRPFSNQPQHF. In DNA form, the CDR3 reads TGTGCCAGCAGGGACAGGCCTTTTAGCAATCAGCCCCAGCATTTT.

The chain joins TRBV6-1 to TRBJ2-2; TRBD1 agrees at 8 bases. The trim removed 7 bases at V and 7 bases at J, leaving 2 bases unmatched. Per the germline V gene, CDR1 is MNHNS and CDR2 is SASEGT. This CDR3 has 12 residues. CDR3 DNA: TGTGCCAGCAAGGACAGGGACGGGGAGCTGTTTTTT. Translated, it gives CASKDRDGELFF.

CDR3 residues: CASRDLNSPLHF. CDR3 nucleotides: TGCGCCAGCCGGGATCTTAATTCACCCCTCCACTTT. The chain joins TRBV10-2 to TRBJ1-6, with D unclear. CDR3 length: 12 amino acids. The germline gives CDR1 WSHSY, CDR2 SAAADI. The ends were cut back, 8 bases at V and 6 bases at J, with 8 bases in the middle.

Only a few counts were recorded for this clonotype. This may be a read error: a much more frequent sequence differs by one nucleotide. The rearrangement joins TRBV6-5 to TRBJ2-7, with 7 bases identical to TRBD1. From germline, CDR1 is MNHEY and CDR2 SVGAGI. This CDR3 spans 14 amino acids. V was clipped by 6 bases and J by 2 bases; unmatched bases: 7. The DNA of the CDR3 is TGTGCCAGCAGCCCGGACAGGAGACCCTACGAGCAGTACTTC. Its translation: CASSPDRRPYEQYF.

Concerning this clonotype itself: Relative to the germline gene, one junction end is altered; a read error may explain this. CDR3 in amino acids: CASSYSPGYRYGYTF. CDR3 DNA: TGTGCCAGCAGTTACTCGCCAGGGTATAGGTATGGCTACACCTTC. The J gene is TRBJ1-2, the V gene TRBV10-3, with a possible D match to TRBD1 (5 bases). The CDR3 extends over 15 amino acids. The germline CDR1 and CDR2 sequences are ENHRY and SYGVKD.

This clonotype came up a few times. The chain uses TRBV20-1 and TRBJ1-2, with unresolved D. With 5 bases removed from V and 0 bases from J, the gap between germline ends came to 10 bases. Germline V lookup: CDR1 DFQATT, CDR2 SNEGSKA (reference sequence). The CDR3 consists of 13 residues. For the CDR3, the DNA is TGCAGTGCTCCCTCCGGGACTAACTATGGCTACACCTTC. Translation gives CSAPSGTNYGYTF.

This clonotype was seen a handful of times. The rearrangement links TRBV10-3 to TRBJ2-7; 10 bases line up with TRBD1. J gave up 6 bases and V 10 bases, and 9 bases lay outside the gene matches. This CDR3 has 13 residues. Germline CDR1 ENHRY, CDR2 SYGVKD. CDR3 sequence (DNA): TGTGCCAGCCGGCGGGACAGGGGATCCGAGCAGTACTTC. It translates to CASRRDRGSEQYF.

The genes are TRBV11-2 and TRBJ1-2; a weak D match, TRBD1 (6 bases). The V and J ends lost 3 bases and 2 bases respectively, with 40 bases between them. CDR1 and CDR2 from the germline V gene are SGHAT and FQNNGV. This CDR3 is 24 amino acids long. This CDR3 reads CASSFPGGWPSGGRRAGLNYGYTF. The CDR3 coding sequence is TGTGCCAGCAGCTTCCCCGGGGGATGGCCTAGCGGGGGGCGCAGGGCCGGCCTGAACTATGGCTACACCTTC. Full variable domain (missing parts from reference TRBV11-2 and TRBJ1-2): EAGVAQSPRYKIIEKRQSVAFWCNPISGHATLYWYQQILGQGPKLLIQFQNNGVVDDSQLPKDRFSAERLKGVDSTLKIQPAKLEDSAVYLCASSFPGGWPSGGRRAGLNYGYTFGSGTRLTVV.

This clonotype was observed many times. The V gene is TRBV19, the J gene TRBJ1-2; TRBD1 agrees at 8 bases. There are 12 residues in the CDR3. V lost 9 bases to trimming and J lost 7 bases; unmatched junction nucleotides: 7. CDR1 is LNHDA and CDR2 is SQIVND in the germline V gene (reference sequence). In DNA form, the CDR3 reads TGTGCCAGCAGCGGACAGGGCAGTGGCTACACCTTC. This encodes CASSGQGSGYTF.

This clonotype showed up just a few times. The chain links TRBV24-1 to TRBJ2-5; 8 positions agree with TRBD2. Trimming at V came to 5 bases and at J to 1 base, leaving 2 bases not matched to a gene. The CDR3 has 14 residues. Germline loops: CDR1 KGHDR, CDR2 SFDVKD. The CDR3 coding sequence is TGTGCCACCAGTGGAAGCGGGGGCCAAGAGACCCAGTACTTC. This sequence encodes CATSGSGGQETQYF.

The chain carries TRBV19 and TRBJ1-1; D is perhaps TRBD1 (6 bases). The CDR3 length is 12 residues. Germline loops: CDR1 LNHDA, CDR2 SQIVND (reference sequence). V shed 10 bases and J shed 4 bases, with 13 bases lying between them. The CDR3 DNA is TGTGCCACGCGCCGACAGGCCACTGAAGCTTTCTTT. This translates into CATRRQATEAFF.

This clonotype was seen a few times. The chain recombines TRBV7-2 with TRBJ1-1; TRBD1 might be the D (5 bases). There are 15 residues in the CDR3. The germline V gene encodes CDR1 SGHTA and CDR2 FQGNSA. The ends were cut back, 5 bases at V and 0 bases at J, with 13 bases in the middle. As DNA, the CDR3 is TGTGCCAGCAGCCAAGTTGGACAAATGAACACTGAAGCTTTCTTT. It yields the protein CASSQVGQMNTEAFF.

This clonotype was counted ten times or more. This rearrangement joins TRBV10-3 to TRBJ2-2; D may be TRBD2 (5 bases). The germline V gene has CDR1 ENHRY and CDR2 SYGVKD. Trimming shortened V by 10 bases and J by 5 bases, and 23 bases separated the two germline ends. CDR3 length: 16 amino acids. CDR3 nucleotide sequence: TGTGCCACTGAAACGGGGTGGTCCCTACGGACCGGGGAGCTGTTTTTT. This codes for CATETGWSLRTGELFF.

Points on this clonotype: A much larger clone differs by one base, so this may be a read error. Lacking the conserved final phenylalanine or tryptophan, this CDR3 likely reflects a read error. The V call is TRBV5-6, the J call TRBJ2-5, with 11 bases lining up with TRBD2. The CDR3 is 15 residues long. Looked up from germline, CDR1 is SGHDT and CDR2 is YYEEEE. V dropped 4 bases and J dropped 4; count of bases not matched to a gene: 6. The CDR3 is CASSPLAGGRETQYL. As DNA, the CDR3 is TGTGCCAGCAGCCCCCTAGCGGGAGGTCGAGAGACCCAGTACCTC.

V is TRBV6-5 and J is TRBJ1-2; D unclear. Trimming shortened V by 2 bases and J by 8 bases, and 6 bases separated the two germline ends. The germline CDR1 and CDR2 sequences are MNHEY and SVGAGI. The CDR3 contains 11 residues. CDR3 protein: CASSYEWGYTF. CDR3 nucleotide sequence: TGTGCCAGCAGTTACGAGTGGGGCTACACCTTC.

This clonotype came up many times. The rearrangement uses TRBV7-9 and TRBJ2-7, with a weak D call TRBD1 (6 bases). Germline V gene lookup returns CDR1 SEHNR and CDR2 FQNEAQ (reference sequence). V was shortened by 10 bases and J by 7 bases, with 14 bases between the two germline ends. There are 11 residues in the CDR3. The CDR3 region has the DNA TGTGCCACCGAAGGGGGAGAGGAGCAGTACTTC. Translation: CATEGGEEQYF.

There are a few counts of this clonotype. This CDR3 reads CSAREPGLLGNTIYF. The CDR3 nucleotides read TGCAGTGCTAGGGAACCGGGACTGTTAGGAAACACCATATATTTT. V and J are TRBV20-1 and TRBJ1-3, with a weak D call TRBD1 (5 bases). Germline V gene data show CDR1 as DFQATT and CDR2 as SNEGSKA (reference sequence). CDR3 length: 15 residues. The V gene lost 3 bases and the J gene lost 4 bases, with 16 bases spanning the gap.

This clonotype was counted many times. V and J are TRBV2 and TRBJ2-5; 12 bases align to TRBD2. V was pared by 6 bases and J by 5 bases, with 7 bases of the junction left unmatched. The length of the CDR3 is 15 residues. CDR1 SNHLY and CDR2 FYNNEI come from the germline V gene. The DNA of the CDR3 is TGTGCCAGCAGCGGGCGGACTAGCGGGGTGGAGACCCAGTACTTC. Its translation: CASSGRTSGVETQYF. Filled out from reference TRBV2 and TRBJ2-5, the complete variable domain reads EPEVTQTPSHQVTQMGQEVILRCVPISNHLYFYWYRQILGQKVEFLVSFYNNEISEKSEIFDDQFSVERPDGSNFTLKIRSTKLEDSAMYFCASSGRTSGVETQYFGPGTRLLVL.

This clonotype was seen repeatedly, ten times or more. This sequence joins TRBV7-2 and TRBJ1-3; D call uncertain. V was cut by 5 bases and J by 2 bases, with 13 bases left in between. CDR1 SGHTA and CDR2 FQGNSA come from the germline V gene. The CDR3 is 15 residues long. CDR3 region: CASSPPVSPGNTIYF. The DNA of the CDR3 is TGTGCCAGCAGCCCGCCAGTTAGTCCTGGAAACACCATATATTTT.

This clonotype showed up many times. The chain joins TRBV10-3 to TRBJ1-4; 7 bases map to TRBD1. This CDR3 has 15 amino acids. CDR1 is ENHRY and CDR2 is SYGVKD in the germline V gene. V gave up 6 bases and J gave up 5 bases; unmatched junction bases: 9. CDR3 residues: CAISRGTEDNEKLFF. CDR3 DNA sequence: TGTGCCATCAGCAGAGGGACAGAAGACAATGAAAAACTGTTTTTT.

This chain connects TRBV2 to TRBJ2-5; D perhaps matches TRBD1 (5 bases). Germline CDR1 and CDR2: SNHLY and FYNNEI. V gave up 2 bases and J gave up 7 bases, with 14 bases separating them. The CDR3 covers 14 residues. Here the CDR3 reads CASSEISGQGTQYF. CDR3 DNA: TGTGCCAGCAGTGAAATTTCTGGTCAGGGGACCCAGTACTTC.

A note on this clonotype: A read error may be the cause here, since a much bigger clone is one base away. This chain links TRBV7-8 with TRBJ1-3; D gene ambiguous. Per germline, CDR1 SGHVS and CDR2 FQNEAQ. The CDR3 extends over 16 amino acids. V lost 3 bases and J 0 bases, leaving 12 bases between the germline ends. The CDR3 reads CASSFLRESSGNTIYF. CDR3 DNA: TGTGCCAGCAGCTTTCTACGCGAAAGCTCTGGAAACACCATATATTTT.

CDR3 bases: TGCAGTGCTAACCCACTAGCGGGATACACCGGGGAGCTGTTTTTT. The encoded protein is CSANPLAGYTGELFF. The chain joins TRBV20-1 to TRBJ2-2; 10 bases agree with TRBD2. CDR3 length equals 15 residues. J was trimmed by 3 bases and V by 4 bases; bases with no gene match: 5. CDR1 is DFQATT and CDR2 is SNEGSKA in the germline V gene (reference sequence).

This clonotype came up many times. The rearrangement joins TRBV7-9 to TRBJ2-7, with D tentatively TRBD1 or TRBD2 (5 bases each). V was clipped by 5 bases and J by 1 base, with 12 bases between them. This CDR3 comprises 14 residues. The germline V gene has CDR1 SEHNR and CDR2 FQNEAQ (reference sequence). The CDR3 nucleotides read TGTGCCAGCAGCGTCACTAGGGGATCCTACGAGCAGTACTTC. Translation gives CASSVTRGSYEQYF.